This entry describes one TCR beta chain. The CDR3 spans 14 residues. V lost 4 bases and J lost 4, with 12 bases in between. Germline values: CDR1 WNHNN, CDR2 SYGVQD (reference sequence). Original data processing: How many nucleated cells were present was estimated from reference gene primer amplification. Profiling relied on immunoSEQ multiplex PCR, and the TCRdb table lists in-frame clones only, not all of them. The DNA was the basis for D and trimming; V, J and clone size are from that table. The sample has fewer than 250,000 clones, 84% seen once. This entry belongs to a study of blood T cell repertoires in COVID-19. Study information: Acute and convalescent COVID-19 samples came from the United States, Italy and Spain. PBMCs, B-cell-depleted T cells, or T cells provided the cDNA or gDNA that made up the material.

The origin of this receptor is a man between 45 and 60 years old with acute or convalescent COVID-19. Input material: peripheral blood. The rearrangement uses TRBV10-1 and TRBJ2-3; D may be TRBD1 (6 bases). The CDR3 loop reads CASSVSRGPDTQYF. For the CDR3, the DNA is TGCGCCAGCAGTGTGAGCAGGGGTCCAGATACGCAGTATTTT.